A single TCR beta chain is shown here with its context. No antigen is known for it. Use of 60 Vbeta and 13 Jbeta primers characterized the PCR. TCRdb's copy holds only in-frame clones and misses some; the assay was immunoSEQ multiplex PCR. This sample has 150,000 to 200,000 clones, with roughly 79% found just once. These data belong to a study of cytomegalovirus exposure and HLA in healthy donors. General study findings and limits: Roughly even sequencing depth across donors was the assumption behind the presence/absence analyses. The study carried out a later analysis of TCR beta sequences. It associated 15,000 to 20,000 of them with specific HLA alleles at a false discovery rate of 0.05. Being productive about 90% or about 30% of the time was typical of most TCR beta V segments in an earlier analysis.

This CDR3 comprises 15 residues. J lost 5 bases, V lost 4 bases, and 11 bases had no gene match. Germline lookup yields CDR1 SGHNT and CDR2 YYREEE (reference sequence). V usage is TRBV5-4 and J usage is TRBJ1-1, with 7 bases aligning to TRBD1. The specimen was PBMCs. The TCR comes from a woman aged 18-35 years in good health and CMV-seropositive. The CDR3 region is CASSRSLQGQTEAFF. DNA of the CDR3: TGTGCCAGCAGCCGGTCACTCCAGGGACAGACTGAAGCTTTCTTT.